The clone carrying this T cell receptor beta chain has more than one count but fewer than ten. The record originates from a study of blood T cell repertoires in COVID-19. In the source study's methods: Amplifying reference gene primers gave estimates of nucleated cell counts. Sequenced by immunoSEQ multiplex PCR; TCRdb stores in-frame clones only, minus some. The V and J calls and the clone size are those of that table, but D and trimming were determined from the DNA. This table holds tens of thousands of clones, roughly 85% found once. This clonotype was sampled from a human donor in a cohort sampled during active COVID-19. The specimen sequenced was peripheral blood.

CDR3 residues: CASSAGQGYTGELFF. Written as DNA, the CDR3 is TGTGCCAGCAGCGCGGGACAGGGGTACACCGGGGAGCTGTTTTTT. The V gene is TRBV5-4, the J gene TRBJ2-2, with 10 bases aligning to TRBD1. The CDR3 sequence is 15 residues long. Per the germline V gene, CDR1 is SGHNT and CDR2 is YYREEE (reference sequence). V dropped 4 bases and J dropped 3; count of bases not matched to a gene: 3.